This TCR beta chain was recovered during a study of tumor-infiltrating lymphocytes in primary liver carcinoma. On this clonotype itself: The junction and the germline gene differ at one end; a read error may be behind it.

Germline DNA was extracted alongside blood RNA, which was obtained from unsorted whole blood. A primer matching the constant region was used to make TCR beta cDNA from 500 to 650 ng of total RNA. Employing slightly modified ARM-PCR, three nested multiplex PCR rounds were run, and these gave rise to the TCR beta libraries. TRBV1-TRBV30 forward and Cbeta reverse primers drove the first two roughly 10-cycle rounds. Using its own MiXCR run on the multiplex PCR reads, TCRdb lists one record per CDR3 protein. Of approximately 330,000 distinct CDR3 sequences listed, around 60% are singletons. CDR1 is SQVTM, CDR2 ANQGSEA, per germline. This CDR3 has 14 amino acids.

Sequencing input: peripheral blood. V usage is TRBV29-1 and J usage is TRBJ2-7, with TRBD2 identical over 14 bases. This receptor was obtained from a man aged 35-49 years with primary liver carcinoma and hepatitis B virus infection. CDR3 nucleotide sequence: TGCGGCGTTGTGACTAGCGGGAGGGCGGCCGAGCAGTACTTC. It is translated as CGVVTSGRAAEQYF.